Sequencing of this T cell receptor beta chain was carried out in a study of shared clonotypes between healthy human individuals. Study-wide context: Every donor yielded three CD4 naive, three CD4 memory, two CD8 naive and one CD8 memory plate. Study outcomes and limitations: Richness estimates generally favored naive over memory subsets.

Comment on this clone: Its matching antigen is unknown.

Original processing methods: ImmunoSEQ yielded junction-only sequences lacking quality scores, so filtering differed. The method was immunoSEQ multiplex PCR; TCRdb's version includes in-frame clones alone and lacks a portion of them. The D gene and trimming were derived from the DNA, and the V and J assignments and clone size from that table. The profile shows approximately 2,300,000 clones, 92% of them singletons. The clonotype originates from a man aged 18 to 29 in good health. Some clones in this sample may be carry-over from other donors' samples. The sequenced sample consisted of naive CD4+ T cells from PBMCs. The sample's subset: CD45RA+ positively selected.

This chain's CDR3 is CATSRGGRRGEDEQFF. DNA for the CDR3: TGTGCCACCAGCAGGGGGGGGCGGAGGGGAGAGGATGAGCAGTTCTTC. The V call is TRBV15, the J call TRBJ2-1, with a tentative D call TRBD2 (7 bases). The CDR3 length is 16 residues. V was clipped by 3 bases and J by 8 bases, with 20 bases between them. Germline V gene data show CDR1 as LNHNV and CDR2 as YYDKDF (reference sequence).